The 21 T cell receptor beta chains below were found in one sample sequenced in a study of blood T cell repertoires in COVID-19. The repertoire was sequenced with immunoSEQ multiplex PCR; TCRdb's copy has only in-frame clones and lacks some. Of a few hundred thousand clones in the sample, roughly 91% were seen once. The material sequenced was peripheral blood. The receptor set was obtained from a woman in her thirties or forties who had recovered from COVID-19.

The chain employs TRBV19 and TRBJ2-2; 8 bases fit TRBD2. Trimming took 6 bases from V and 3 from J; bases not matched to a gene: 15. In germline, CDR1 is LNHDA, CDR2 SQIVND (reference sequence). The CDR3 length is 18 residues. The CDR3 protein is CASSEGVAGFWYTGELFF. The CDR3 nucleotides read TGTGCCAGTAGCGAGGGGGTAGCGGGATTCTGGTACACCGGGGAGCTGTTTTTT.

This clone occurred a few times. The chain joins TRBV6-2 or TRBV6-3 to TRBJ2-3; 11 bases match TRBD2. Germline V gene lookup returns CDR1 MNHEY and CDR2 SVGEGT. V was clipped by 5 bases and J by 10 bases; unmatched bases: 8. The CDR3 totals 14 residues. The CDR3 protein is CASSDSGRAWAQYF. The CDR3, as DNA: TGTGCCAGCAGTGATAGCGGGAGGGCATGGGCGCAGTATTTT.

DNA for the CDR3: TGTGCCAGCAGCCTGGGCGGGGTGAGCAATCAGCCCCAGCATTTT. Encoded protein: CASSLGGVSNQPQHF. The J gene is TRBJ1-5, the V gene TRBV3-1 (or the pseudogene TRBV3-2); D uncertain. This CDR3 is 15 amino acids long. Trimming pared 4 bases from V and 1 base from J, leaving 11 bases between. CDR1 LGHDT and CDR2 YNNKEL come from the germline V gene (reference sequence).

The V and J genes are TRBV27 and TRBJ2-7; possible D gene TRBD2, 6 bases. The CDR3 contains 14 residues. The V end was cut by 0 bases, the J end by 2 bases, with 8 bases between. Germline CDR1 MNHEY, CDR2 SMNVEV (reference sequence). The CDR3 reads CASSLSWRAYEQYF. Here the CDR3 DNA reads TGTGCCAGCAGTTTATCGTGGAGGGCCTACGAGCAGTACTTC.

In the case of this clone: At one of its ends the junction is not consistent with the germline gene, which may arise from a read error. The chain is built from TRBV28 and TRBJ2-7, with TRBD2 matching over 9 bases. Germline values: CDR1 MDHEN, CDR2 SYDVKM. The CDR3 extends over 15 amino acids. CDR3 nucleotide sequence: TGTGCCAGCAGTTTATCGGGCGGGAGGGCCGTCATCGCGGGCTTC. This translates into CASSLSGGRAVIAGF.

The chain's CDR3 is CASSEQRSSYNEQFF. DNA for the CDR3: TGTGCCAGCAGTGAACAGAGGAGCTCCTACAATGAGCAGTTCTTC. The chain uses TRBV6-1 and TRBJ2-1; D ambiguous. CDR1 is MNHNS and CDR2 is SASEGT in the germline V gene. Trimming removed 2 bases at V and 0 bases at J, with 8 bases between. The CDR3 is made up of 15 amino acids.

The V gene is TRBV7-2, the J gene TRBJ2-3; maybe TRBD1 (6 bases). This CDR3 is 15 amino acids long. The germline V gene has CDR1 SGHTA and CDR2 FQGNSA. Trimming stripped 5 bases from V and 9 bases from J, with 21 bases between. Here the CDR3 DNA reads TGTGCCAGCAGCCCACGGAGGTCTGAGCAGGGGACGCAGTATTTT. Residues: CASSPRRSEQGTQYF.

The chain couples TRBV3-1 (or the pseudogene TRBV3-2) to TRBJ2-3; TRBD2 agrees at 9 bases. The germline V gene encodes CDR1 LGHDT and CDR2 YNNKEL (reference sequence). The CDR3 is 15 amino acids. With V trimmed by 4 bases and J by 1 base, 3 bases remained unmatched. The DNA for the CDR3 is TGTGCCAGCAGCCCCAGGACTAGCGGCACAGATACGCAGTATTTT. Translating gives CASSPRTSGTDTQYF.

The V gene is TRBV21-1, the J gene TRBJ1-1; TRBD1, the table's D call, lacks a check against the DNA. TRBV21-1 is recorded as a pseudogene. The CDR3 loop spans 16 amino acids. In DNA form, the CDR3 reads TGTGCCAGCAGCAACCCCCAGGCAAGACTGAACACTGAAGCTTTCTTT. Translation: CASSNPQARLNTEAFF.

This clone appeared a few times. The CDR3 spells CAAGPSYGYTF. The CDR3 coding sequence is TGTGCTGCGGGACCGTCCTATGGCTACACCTTC. The rearrangement uses TRBV28 and TRBJ1-2, with a weak D call TRBD1 (5 bases). The CDR3 has 11 residues. The germline CDR1 and CDR2 sequences are MDHEN and SYDVKM.

The genes are TRBV4-3 and TRBJ1-2, with D possibly being TRBD1 (6 bases). V was trimmed by 2 bases and J by 1 base, leaving 17 bases between them. CDR3 length: 17 residues. The germline gives CDR1 LGHNA, CDR2 YSLEER. CDR3 residues: CASSQQRTAPLNYGYTF. As DNA, the CDR3 is TGCGCCAGCAGCCAACAGAGGACAGCTCCTCTTAACTATGGCTACACCTTC.

The genes are TRBV7-6 and TRBJ1-1; D not resolved. V shed 5 bases and J shed 4 bases, with 8 bases lying between them. This CDR3 is built from 12 residues. Germline CDR1 is SGHVS and CDR2 is FNYEAQ. The CDR3 loop reads CASSPPGTEAFF. The CDR3 nucleotides are TGTGCCAGCAGCCCCCCGGGCACTGAAGCTTTCTTT.

The gene calls are TRBV6-5 and TRBJ2-7, with TRBD2 identical over 11 bases. The CDR3 length is 15 residues. The junction had 3 bases not matched to a gene; V was cut back by 0 bases and J by 5 bases. Germline assignment: CDR1 MNHEY and CDR2 SVGAGI. DNA for the CDR3: TGTGCCAGCAGTTACTCGAGACTAGCGGGGAACGAGCAGTACTTC. Protein product: CASSYSRLAGNEQYF.

The chain couples TRBV3-1 (or the pseudogene TRBV3-2) to TRBJ1-4; D perhaps matches TRBD1 (6 bases). The CDR3 extends over 18 amino acids. Germline loops: CDR1 LGHDT, CDR2 YNNKEL (reference sequence). Between the trimmed V and J ends, which lost 0 bases and 8 bases, there was a span of 22 bases. The CDR3 nucleotides read TGTGCCAGCAGCCAAGACCCTGGACAGTCCCGAACTCGGGAAAAACTGTTTTTT. Residues: CASSQDPGQSRTREKLFF.

The J gene is TRBJ2-1, the V gene TRBV6-5, with D possibly TRBD2 on 5 matching bases. CDR3 length equals 14 residues. V dropped 4 bases and J dropped 9 bases, with 16 bases sitting between them. CDR1 and CDR2 from the germline V gene are MNHEY and SVGAGI. This chain's CDR3 is CASSSPEGYGEQFF. The DNA for the CDR3 is TGTGCCAGCAGTTCCCCCGAGGGCTATGGTGAGCAGTTCTTC.

The V and J genes are TRBV19 and TRBJ2-4; tentatively, D is TRBD2 (6 bases). The V gene's germline CDR1 is LNHDA and CDR2 SQIVND (reference sequence). CDR3 length: 12 residues. Trimming took off 6 bases at V and 10 bases at J, with 13 bases between the two ends. In nucleotides, the CDR3 is TGTGCCAGTAGCCCCCCCCGGGGGATTCAGTACTTC. Translating gives CASSPPRGIQYF.

CDR3 region: CASSPTGGRNYGYTF. In DNA, the CDR3 is TGTGCCAGCAGCCCGACAGGGGGCCGAAACTATGGCTACACCTTC. This chain connects TRBV7-3 to TRBJ1-2; 10 bases match TRBD1. The J segment lost 2 bases and the V segment lost 5 bases, leaving 5 bases of the junction unmatched. The CDR3 length is 15 residues. Germline CDR1 is SGHTA and CDR2 is FQGTGA.

This clone was found a few times. The chain uses TRBV7-9 and TRBJ2-5, with a possible D match to TRBD1 (5 bases). The germline V and J ends were trimmed by 5 bases and 1 base, with 11 bases remaining between them. The germline gives CDR1 SEHNR, CDR2 FQNEAQ (reference sequence). The CDR3 sequence is 14 residues long. CDR3 nucleotide sequence: TGTGCCAGCAGCCCACGACAGATCCAAGAGACCCAGTACTTC. Its translation: CASSPRQIQETQYF.

V usage is TRBV19 and J usage is TRBJ2-3; TRBD2 matches at 9 bases. The CDR3 is 14 residues long. With V trimmed by 6 bases and J by 1 base, 2 bases remained unmatched. Germline V gene lookup returns CDR1 LNHDA and CDR2 SQIVND (reference sequence). Here the CDR3 DNA reads TGTGCCAGTAGGCGGGAGGGCGGCACAGATACGCAGTATTTT. Protein sequence: CASRREGGTDTQYF.

V gene TRBV7-8 combines with J gene TRBJ2-1; the match to TRBD2 covers 14 bases. CDR1 and CDR2 (germline): SGHVS, FQNEAQ. Trimming at V came to 5 bases and at J to 8 bases, leaving 11 bases not matched to a gene. The CDR3 totals 17 residues. The CDR3 loop reads CASSPGLAGGGFHEQFF. The DNA of the CDR3 is TGTGCCAGCAGCCCCGGACTAGCGGGAGGTGGTTTCCATGAGCAGTTCTTC.

The rearrangement uses TRBV5-1 and TRBJ1-1, with D possibly matching TRBD1 (5 bases). The germline V and J ends were trimmed by 0 bases and 1 base, with 10 bases remaining between them. From germline, CDR1 is SGHRS and CDR2 YFSETQ. The CDR3 runs to 15 residues. The CDR3 region has the DNA TGCGCCAGCAGCTTGGGGGGCAGGTCGAACACTGAAGCTTTCTTT. Translation gives CASSLGGRSNTEAFF. Full variable domain (remainder filled in from reference TRBV5-1 and TRBJ1-1): KAGVTQTPRYLIKTRGQQVTLSCSPISGHRSVSWYQQTPGQGLQFLFEYFSETQRNKGNFPGRFSGRQFSNSRSEMNVSTLELGDSALYLCASSLGGRSNTEAFFGQGTRLTVV.